These 28 T cell receptor beta chains were all obtained from the same sample, sequenced in a study of control samples from healthy donors and cancer patients. The repertoire was sequenced with immunoSEQ multiplex PCR; TCRdb's copy has only in-frame clones and lacks some. The table has 90,000 to 150,000 clones, around nine tenths seen once. The source material was blood. The receptors were sampled from a man aged 30 to 45 in good health.

V is TRBV5-1 and J is TRBJ1-1; D might be TRBD1 (5 bases). The CDR3 contains 14 residues. Germline V gene lookup returns CDR1 SGHRS and CDR2 YFSETQ. The germline V and J ends were trimmed by 1 base and 5 bases, with 12 bases remaining between them. CDR3 DNA sequence: TGCGCCAGCAGCTTGCAGGGCGTGCAGACTGAAGCTTTCTTT. Translating gives CASSLQGVQTEAFF.

This sequence joins TRBV6-1 and TRBJ1-6; TRBD1 might be the D (5 bases). CDR3 length: 17 amino acids. Trimming removed 1 base at V and 4 bases at J, with 14 bases between. CDR1 and CDR2 (germline): MNHNS, SASEGT. This CDR3 reads CASSEGRDPTYNSPLHF. The CDR3 nucleotides read TGTGCCAGCAGTGAAGGCAGGGACCCCACTTATAATTCACCCCTCCACTTT.

The chain uses TRBV29-1 and TRBJ1-3, with a weak D call TRBD1 (5 bases). CDR3 length equals 13 residues. V lost 6 bases to trimming and J lost 4 bases, with 13 bases between them. Per the germline V gene, CDR1 is SQVTM and CDR2 is ANQGSEA. In DNA, the CDR3 is TGCAGCGTCCAAGCAGGGTACGGAAACACCATATATTTT. Its protein is CSVQAGYGNTIYF.

The chain employs TRBV7-6 and TRBJ2-1; 7 bases are shared with TRBD1. V lost 1 base and J lost 4; bases outside the gene matches: 4. The germline V gene has CDR1 SGHVS and CDR2 FNYEAQ. The CDR3 totals 15 residues. The CDR3 DNA is TGTGCCAGCAGCTTAGGTCAGGGGGTATACAATGAGCAGTTCTTC. Amino acid sequence: CASSLGQGVYNEQFF.

The chain couples TRBV7-6 to TRBJ1-1; maybe TRBD1 (6 bases). V lost 2 bases and J lost 0, with 13 bases in between. Germline V gene sequence: CDR1 SGHVS, CDR2 FNYEAQ. The CDR3 contains 16 residues. The CDR3 region has the DNA TGTGCCAGCAGCTTATTACAGGGCGAACTGAACACTGAAGCTTTCTTT. Its translation is CASSLLQGELNTEAFF.

This clone showed up just a few times. The rearrangement joins TRBV11-3 to TRBJ1-2, with 8 bases lining up with TRBD1. After removal of 5 bases from V and 2 bases from J, the junction contained 7 bases not matched to a gene. The CDR3 contains 15 residues. CDR1 is SGHNT, CDR2 YENEEA, per germline. The CDR3 protein is CASSKKQGGNYGYTF. The CDR3 DNA reads TGTGCCAGCAGCAAGAAACAGGGGGGCAACTATGGCTACACCTTC.

This chain links TRBV11-3 with TRBJ1-2; the D gene is possibly TRBD1 (6 bases). The V gene's germline CDR1 is SGHNT and CDR2 YENEEA. The CDR3 runs 14 residues. Trimming took off 1 base at V and 6 bases at J, with 12 bases between the two ends. The CDR3 protein is CASSLGFTGNGYTF. The CDR3, as DNA: TGTGCCAGCAGCTTAGGGTTTACAGGGAATGGCTACACCTTC.

In the case of this clone: The junction differs from germline at one of its ends, possibly a read error. The chain recombines TRBV20-1 with TRBJ1-1, with D uncertain. Germline CDR1 is DFQATT and CDR2 is SNEGSKA (reference sequence). CDR3 size: 9 residues. CDR3 sequence reads: CSARDKGLW. CDR3 nucleotide sequence: TGCAGTGCTAGAGACAAAGGCTTGTGG.

This rearrangement joins TRBV16 to TRBJ2-2; D may be TRBD2 (5 bases). The V end was cut by 0 bases, the J end by 1 base, with 6 bases between. Germline loops: CDR1 KGHSY, CDR2 FQNENV. This CDR3 is built from 15 residues. The CDR3 nucleotides are TGTGCCAGCAGCCAATCAGAGGGGAACACCGGGGAGCTGTTTTTT. Its translation is CASSQSEGNTGELFF.

The rearrangement uses TRBV3-1 (or the pseudogene TRBV3-2) and TRBJ2-1; TRBD2 matches at 11 bases. The CDR3 has 16 amino acids. Germline assignment: CDR1 LGHDT and CDR2 YNNKEL (reference sequence). The junction had 7 bases not matched to a gene; V was cut back by 3 bases and J by 6 bases. This chain's CDR3 is CASSHFSGGVGNEQFF. The CDR3 DNA reads TGTGCCAGCAGCCATTTTAGCGGGGGGGTCGGCAATGAGCAGTTCTTC.

This chain connects TRBV19 to TRBJ1-4; D gene unclear. CDR3 length: 17 residues. Per germline, CDR1 LNHDA and CDR2 SQIVND (reference sequence). Trimming stripped 3 bases from V and 0 bases from J, with 14 bases between. CDR3 sequence (DNA): TGTGCCAGTAGTATTTTCGGAGCGACCGCAACTAATGAAAAACTGTTTTTT. It yields the protein CASSIFGATATNEKLFF.

The chain uses TRBV2 and TRBJ2-5, with D possibly TRBD1 on 6 matching bases. This CDR3 has 14 residues. Per germline, CDR1 SNHLY and CDR2 FYNNEI. Trimming stripped 4 bases from V and 2 bases from J, with 11 bases between. The CDR3 here is CASSVGQPQETQYF. In nucleotides, the CDR3 is TGTGCCAGCAGTGTAGGACAGCCACAAGAGACCCAGTACTTC.

This clone was recorded a few times. The J gene is TRBJ1-5, the V gene TRBV29-1; 7 nucleotides match TRBD1. The CDR3 loop spans 13 amino acids. V gave up 7 bases and J gave up 3 bases; unmatched junction bases: 6. CDR1 is SQVTM and CDR2 is ANQGSEA in the germline V gene. The CDR3 region has the DNA TGCAGCGCCGCGACAGGGTACAATCAGCCCCAGCATTTT. It yields the protein CSAATGYNQPQHF. Supplemented by reference TRBV29-1 and TRBJ1-5, the full variable domain reads SAVISQKPSRDICQRGTSLTIQCQVDSQVTMMFWYRQQPGQSLTLIATANQGSEATYESGFVIDKFPISRPNLTFSTLTVSNMSPEDSSIYLCSAATGYNQPQHFGDGTRLSIL.

V and J are TRBV5-1 and TRBJ1-3; TRBD1 might be the D (5 bases). Germline CDR1 and CDR2: SGHRS and YFSETQ. The V and J ends lost 3 bases and 4 bases respectively, with 11 bases between them. The CDR3 is 14 amino acids. CDR3: CASSYGGSGNTIYF. CDR3 nucleotide sequence: TGCGCCAGCAGCTACGGGGGATCCGGAAACACCATATATTTT.

The chain combines TRBV30 with TRBJ1-2; D is uncertain. This CDR3 is 12 amino acids long. Trimming took 8 bases from V and 5 from J, leaving 15 bases between them. CDR1 and CDR2 from the germline V gene are GTSNPN and SVGIG (reference sequence). The CDR3 bases are TGTGCCGGGCAAATGGATTTTTATGGCTACACCTTC. It is translated as CAGQMDFYGYTF.

The chain couples TRBV6-6 to TRBJ1-5; the D is unclear. V was cut by 2 bases and J by 6 bases, with 11 bases left in between. The CDR3 totals 14 residues. Germline-derived CDR1 and CDR2 are MNHNY and SVGAGI (reference sequence). This chain's CDR3 is CASSYGVEGQPQHF. The CDR3, as DNA: TGTGCCAGCAGTTACGGGGTGGAAGGTCAGCCCCAGCATTTT.

This clone was detected only once. The chain joins TRBV6-1 to TRBJ2-1; D remains unclear. CDR3 length: 14 residues. Trimming shortened V by 2 bases and J by 5 bases, and 10 bases separated the two germline ends. Germline lookup yields CDR1 MNHNS and CDR2 SASEGT. The CDR3 DNA reads TGTGCCAGCAGTGAACCGGCAGGCAACAATGAGCAGTTCTTC. Amino acids: CASSEPAGNNEQFF.

The J gene is TRBJ2-7, the V gene TRBV24-1; D is unclear. The CDR3 totals 17 residues. CDR1 and CDR2 (germline): KGHDR, SFDVKD. Trimming took 2 bases from V and 3 from J, leaving 19 bases between them. DNA for the CDR3: TGTGCCACCAGTGATTACGGCCGAAAAGAGTCTATCTACGAGCAGTACGTC. Translating it yields CATSDYGRKESIYEQYV.

The rearrangement joins TRBV5-1 to TRBJ1-4, with 8 positions matching TRBD1. CDR3 length: 15 residues. With 5 bases clipped from V and 7 bases from J, the junction kept 10 bases outside the gene matches. CDR1 is SGHRS, CDR2 YFSETQ, per germline. CDR3 in amino acids: CASSQSGQAPEKLFF. CDR3 DNA: TGCGCCAGCAGTCAATCGGGACAGGCTCCTGAAAAACTGTTTTTT.

The genes are TRBV29-1 and TRBJ1-2; the D gene is possibly TRBD1 (5 bases). Per germline, CDR1 SQVTM and CDR2 ANQGSEA. This CDR3 contains 14 residues. Between the trimmed V and J ends, which lost 0 bases and 8 bases, there was a span of 16 bases. The CDR3 here is CSVEDGFGGDGYTF. DNA for the CDR3: TGCAGCGTTGAAGATGGGTTCGGGGGGGACGGCTACACCTTC.

The genes are TRBV24-1 and TRBJ2-4; TRBD1 matches at 11 bases. The CDR3 length is 16 residues. V lost 3 bases and J lost 4; bases outside the gene matches: 4. Germline CDR1 KGHDR, CDR2 SFDVKD. Written as DNA, the CDR3 is TGTGCCACCAGTGATAGGGGACAGGGGGATAAAAACATTCAGTACTTC. Translating it yields CATSDRGQGDKNIQYF.

The J gene is TRBJ1-1, the V gene TRBV14; D is unclear. The CDR3 covers 15 residues. Germline CDR1 is SGHDN and CDR2 is FVKESK. V was shortened by 0 bases and J by 0 bases, with 8 bases between the two germline ends. CDR3 sequence: CASSQDWGLNTEAFF. The CDR3 region has the DNA TGTGCCAGCAGCCAAGATTGGGGTTTGAACACTGAAGCTTTCTTT.

The V call is TRBV7-9, the J call TRBJ1-2, with 12 positions matching TRBD1. Trimming took 1 base from V and 4 from J; bases not matched to a gene: 7. Germline CDR1 and CDR2: SEHNR and FQNEAQ (reference sequence). This CDR3 is built from 17 residues. The CDR3 sequence: CASSLVSGTGGGYGYTF. The CDR3 DNA follows: TGTGCCAGCAGCTTAGTGTCCGGGACAGGGGGCGGCTATGGCTACACCTTC.

This clone was detected once. A read error may produce the germline difference seen at one junction end. The V gene is TRBV12-3 or TRBV12-4, the J gene TRBJ2-5, with D uncertain. The CDR3 length is 13 residues. The CDR3 sequence: CASRLGLGETQYF. In DNA form, the CDR3 reads TGTGCCAGCAGGTTAGGTTTGGGAGAGACCCAGTACTTC.

The rearrangement joins TRBV12-5 to TRBJ2-2, with D perhaps TRBD1 or TRBD2 (6 bases each). Trimming stripped 0 bases from V and 5 bases from J, with 13 bases between. CDR1 and CDR2 from the germline V gene are LGHNT and FRNRAP. The CDR3 totals 16 residues. The CDR3: CASGLVIGGQTGELFF. CDR3 nucleotides: TGTGCTAGTGGTTTGGTAATCGGGGGACAAACCGGGGAGCTGTTTTTT.

The gene calls are TRBV29-1 and TRBJ2-3, with 9 positions matching TRBD2. Germline values: CDR1 SQVTM, CDR2 ANQGSEA. This CDR3 is built from 15 residues. V dropped 2 bases and J dropped 2; count of bases not matched to a gene: 5. Here the CDR3 DNA reads TGCAGCGTTGAAAAGGTAGCGGGGGTCACAGATACGCAGTATTTT. Residues: CSVEKVAGVTDTQYF.

The genes are TRBV24-1 and TRBJ1-1, with D tentatively TRBD1 (5 bases). V was trimmed by 8 bases and J by 4 bases, leaving 13 bases between them. Germline assignment: CDR1 KGHDR and CDR2 SFDVKD. This CDR3 has 13 amino acids. The CDR3 protein is CATISWDGTEAFF. The CDR3 nucleotides read TGTGCCACCATTTCTTGGGACGGCACTGAAGCTTTCTTT.

The V call is TRBV7-9, the J call TRBJ1-2; D may be TRBD1 (5 bases). Trimming took off 1 base at V and 8 bases at J, with 14 bases between the two ends. Germline CDR1 and CDR2: SEHNR and FQNEAQ (reference sequence). The CDR3 has 14 amino acids. CDR3 nucleotide sequence: TGTGCCAGCAGCTTAGACGCCGAGGGGACCGGCTACACCTTC. This codes for CASSLDAEGTGYTF.